The 4 T cell receptor beta chains presented below share a single source sample, sequenced in a study of blood T cell repertoires in COVID-19. Libraries were prepared by immunoSEQ multiplex PCR; TCRdb keeps only in-frame clonotypes and omits some of them. The sample has 200,000 to 300,000 clones, approximately 86% seen once. Sequencing was performed on peripheral blood. These receptors all come from a man under 40 with active or convalescent COVID-19.

This chain joins TRBV6-1 and TRBJ1-4, with 8 bases fitting TRBD1. V lost 3 bases, J lost 8 bases, and 8 bases stayed unmatched. The CDR3 length is 15 residues. Per the germline V gene, CDR1 is MNHNS and CDR2 is SASEGT. The CDR3 loop reads CASSDRQGKREKLFF. The CDR3 DNA is TGTGCCAGCAGTGACAGACAGGGGAAGAGGGAAAAACTGTTTTTT.

The chain links TRBV7-9 to TRBJ2-1; 15 bases match TRBD2. The V gene end was trimmed by 4 bases and the J gene end by 5 bases; junction bases not matched to a gene: 9. The CDR3 is 18 residues long. Germline V gene sequence: CDR1 SEHNR, CDR2 FQNEAQ (reference sequence). CDR3 in amino acids: CASSSFAGLAGGHNEQFF. CDR3 DNA: TGTGCCAGCAGCTCCTTCGCCGGACTAGCGGGGGGGCACAATGAGCAGTTCTTC.

The chain links TRBV15 to TRBJ1-1, with 8 bases identical to TRBD1. Looked up from germline, CDR1 is LNHNV and CDR2 is YYDKDF (reference sequence). The CDR3 spans 15 residues. J was trimmed by 1 base and V by 5 bases; bases with no gene match: 6. The CDR3 spells CATSAQGASNTEAFF. CDR3 sequence (DNA): TGTGCCACCAGCGCCCAGGGGGCATCGAACACTGAAGCTTTCTTT.

The chain employs TRBV3-1 (or the pseudogene TRBV3-2) and TRBJ2-3, with 7 bases aligning to TRBD1. The CDR3 contains 18 residues. The V segment lost 4 bases and the J segment 3 bases; nucleotides outside the gene matches: 16. Per the germline V gene, CDR1 is LGHDT and CDR2 is YNNKEL (reference sequence). Written as DNA, the CDR3 is TGTGCCAGCAGCCCGCGTTTAGGAGCAGGGGGAGTGACAGATACGCAGTATTTT. This translates into CASSPRLGAGGVTDTQYF.